The entry below describes one T cell receptor beta chain. This record belongs to a study of cytomegalovirus exposure and HLA in healthy donors. Researchers ran the PCR with 60 Vbeta and 13 Jbeta primers. Produced via immunoSEQ multiplex PCR; TCRdb's table is partial and in-frame only. Among approximately 150,000 clones listed, 70% to 80% were seen once. From germline, CDR1 is WNHNN and CDR2 SYGVQD (reference sequence). Trimming at V came to 7 bases and at J to 7 bases, leaving 12 bases not matched to a gene. The CDR3 is 14 residues long. The sequence was obtained from a man aged 55 to 70 in good health and CMV-seronegative. Sequenced: PBMCs. V and J are TRBV10-1 and TRBJ1-1; 7 nucleotides align to TRBD1. The CDR3 nucleotides read TGCGCCAGCAAAAAAGACAGGGCTTCCATTGAAGCTTTCTTT. It codes for CASKKDRASIEAFF.